This passage covers 25 T cell receptor beta chains from one sample sequenced in a study of shared clonotypes between healthy human individuals. TCRdb keeps only in-frame clones here, not all; method: immunoSEQ multiplex PCR. The sample carries roughly 1,600,000 clones, approximately 98.5% recorded once. Sequencing input: naive CD4+ T cells sorted from blood. Subset given: CD45RA+ positively selected. The source is a man aged 25-45 years in good health.

J is TRBJ2-1 and V is TRBV11-3; tentative D call: TRBD2 (6 bases). Trimming removed 5 bases from V and 0 bases from J, with 14 bases in between. Per germline, CDR1 SGHNT and CDR2 YENEEA. This CDR3 is 16 amino acids long. The DNA of the CDR3 is TGTGCCAGCAGCCAATACTCGGGAGCCTCCTACAATGAGCAGTTCTTC. As protein: CASSQYSGASYNEQFF.

This sequence joins TRBV6-5 and TRBJ2-1; 7 positions agree with TRBD2. Trimming took 5 bases from V and 5 from J; bases not matched to a gene: 6. Germline assignment: CDR1 MNHEY and CDR2 SVGAGI. CDR3 length: 14 residues. The DNA for the CDR3 is TGTGCCAGCAGTCACGGGAGGCTTCACAATGAGCAGTTCTTC. Its translation is CASSHGRLHNEQFF.

CDR3 region: CASRVAGVPSYEQYF. CDR3 DNA sequence: TGCGCCAGCAGGGTAGCGGGAGTCCCCTCCTACGAGCAGTACTTC. The chain recombines TRBV10-2 with TRBJ2-7; 9 bases agree with TRBD2. The ends lost 6 bases at V and 0 bases at J; junction bases unmatched: 6. In germline, CDR1 is WSHSY, CDR2 SAAADI. CDR3 length: 15 amino acids.

The genes are TRBV5-4 and TRBJ1-1; possibly TRBD1 for D (5 bases). CDR1 and CDR2 (germline): SGHNT, YYREEE (reference sequence). The CDR3 sequence is 14 residues long. V was clipped by 4 bases and J by 6 bases, with 16 bases between them. CDR3 sequence: CASSMNRLEAEAFF. The CDR3 nucleotides read TGTGCCAGCAGCATGAACAGGTTAGAAGCTGAAGCTTTCTTT. Using reference TRBV5-4 and TRBJ1-1 for the parts outside the CDR3, the full variable domain is ETGVTQSPTHLIKTRGQQVTLRCSSQSGHNTVSWYQQALGQGPQFIFQYYREEENGRGNFPPRFSGLQFPNYSSELNVNALELDDSALYLCASSMNRLEAEAFFGQGTRLTVV.

This clone was seen just once. V gene TRBV5-1 combines with J gene TRBJ1-2, with 7 bases identical to TRBD1. The length of the CDR3 is 16 residues. J was trimmed by 0 bases and V by 5 bases; bases with no gene match: 10. Germline-derived CDR1 and CDR2 are SGHRS and YFSETQ. As DNA, the CDR3 is TGCGCCAGCAGAAGACAGGGTGGCCCGACTAACTATGGCTACACCTTC. The encoded protein is CASRRQGGPTNYGYTF.

The chain recombines TRBV5-8 with TRBJ2-7; possibly TRBD1 for D (6 bases). Germline CDR1 reads SGHTS; CDR2 reads YDEGEE. CDR3 length equals 15 residues. V lost 8 bases and J 3 bases, leaving 21 bases between the germline ends. The CDR3 is CASTTRGRAGYEQYF. The CDR3 DNA reads as TGTGCCAGTACCACCAGGGGCCGCGCCGGCTACGAGCAGTACTTC.

The V and J genes are TRBV19 and TRBJ2-3; no definite D call. Germline V gene lookup returns CDR1 LNHDA and CDR2 SQIVND (reference sequence). The V gene lost 10 bases and the J gene lost 0 bases, with 14 bases spanning the gap. This CDR3 region has 14 residues. CDR3 amino acids: CATSLGQSTDTQYF. CDR3 DNA sequence: TGTGCCACCAGTTTAGGGCAGAGCACAGATACGCAGTATTTT.

This clone showed up just once. Other DNA sequences in the same sample also yield this CDR3. The chain links TRBV29-1 to TRBJ1-2, with no clear D. V was trimmed by 3 bases and J by 1 base, leaving 3 bases between them. The CDR3 length is 11 residues. The V gene's germline CDR1 is SQVTM and CDR2 ANQGSEA. The CDR3 is CSVDLNYGYTF. CDR3 DNA: TGCAGCGTTGATCTTAACTATGGCTACACCTTC.

Only one count was recorded for this clone. J is TRBJ1-1 and V is TRBV7-9; 7 nucleotides match TRBD1. CDR1 SEHNR and CDR2 FQNEAQ come from the germline V gene (reference sequence). The CDR3 runs 14 residues. Trimming took 5 bases from V and 4 from J; bases not matched to a gene: 7. The CDR3 DNA reads TGTGCCAGCAGCCTCGGGACAGAGGTCACTGAAGCTTTCTTT. Translating gives CASSLGTEVTEAFF.

V and J are TRBV28 and TRBJ1-4; D is unclear. The V end was cut by 6 bases, the J end by 10 bases, with 9 bases between. The CDR3 runs 11 residues. Germline CDR1 and CDR2: MDHEN and SYDVKM. The CDR3 here is CASSHVGKLFF. CDR3 nucleotides: TGTGCCAGCAGCCATGTAGGAAAACTGTTTTTT.

V usage is TRBV18 and J usage is TRBJ2-5; no clear D gene. The germline V gene encodes CDR1 KGHSH and CDR2 LQKENI. V lost 4 bases, J lost 7 bases, and 19 bases lay in between. CDR3 size: 15 residues. This chain's CDR3 is CASSHFETLTGTQYF. The CDR3 nucleotides are TGTGCCAGCTCACATTTTGAGACACTTACCGGGACCCAGTACTTC.

This clone was seen just once. The chain recombines TRBV28 with TRBJ1-4; maybe TRBD1 (6 bases). The length of the CDR3 is 14 residues. Germline V CDR1 and CDR2: MDHEN, SYDVKM. Trimming removed 8 bases at V and 5 bases at J, with 15 bases between. CDR3 sequence: CASQSGTPNEKLFF. CDR3 nucleotide sequence: TGTGCCAGCCAGTCCGGGACACCAAATGAAAAACTGTTTTTT.

V is TRBV28 and J is TRBJ1-2, with D unclear. The length of the CDR3 is 12 residues. The ends were cut back, 8 bases at V and 7 bases at J, with 14 bases in the middle. Germline V gene lookup returns CDR1 MDHEN and CDR2 SYDVKM. The CDR3 nucleotides read TGTGCCAGCTTCGAGGAGGCCGTTGGCTACACCTTC. It is translated as CASFEEAVGYTF.

The chain has TRBV6-1 and TRBJ2-5, with 8 bases that match TRBD1. The CDR3 totals 17 residues. The trim removed 0 bases at V and 4 bases at J, leaving 10 bases unmatched. From germline, CDR1 is MNHNS and CDR2 SASEGT. CDR3 DNA sequence: TGTGCCAGCAGTGAAGCTTGGGACAGGTCCACTCGAGAGACCCAGTACTTC. It codes for CASSEAWDRSTRETQYF.

The chain joins TRBV6-5 to TRBJ1-2; tentatively, D is TRBD1 (5 bases). This CDR3 is 13 amino acids long. The V gene's germline CDR1 is MNHEY and CDR2 SVGAGI. Trimming left V 6 bases short and J 4 bases short, with 12 bases between. Here the CDR3 DNA reads TGTGCCAGCAGCAAAGGGGCAGTCTATGGCTACACCTTC. Its translation: CASSKGAVYGYTF.

The rearrangement joins TRBV19 to TRBJ2-7; 9 nucleotides align to TRBD1. V lost 8 bases to trimming and J lost 9 bases; unmatched junction nucleotides: 14. Per germline, CDR1 LNHDA and CDR2 SQIVND (reference sequence). This CDR3 is built from 14 residues. CDR3 amino acids: CASHPTGQGFGQYF. As DNA, the CDR3 is TGTGCCAGTCATCCAACGGGACAGGGTTTTGGGCAGTACTTC.

The V and J genes are TRBV14 and TRBJ1-5; D remains ambiguous. Germline values: CDR1 SGHDN, CDR2 FVKESK. V dropped 1 base and J dropped 10 bases, with 11 bases sitting between them. CDR3 length: 13 amino acids. CDR3 bases: TGTGCCAGCAGCCAAGGACCACGTCGACCCCAGCATTTT. Translated, it gives CASSQGPRRPQHF. The whole variable domain, filled in from reference TRBV14 and TRBJ1-5, reads EAGVTQFPSHSVIEKGQTVTLRCDPISGHDNLYWYRRVMGKEIKFLLHFVKESKQDESGMPNNRFLAERTGGTYSTLKVQPAELEDSGVYFCASSQGPRRPQHFGDGTRLSIL.

The rearrangement uses TRBV28 and TRBJ2-5, with TRBD1 as a possible D gene (6 bases). This CDR3 is built from 13 residues. CDR1 MDHEN and CDR2 SYDVKM come from the germline V gene. Trimming pared 10 bases from V and 1 base from J, leaving 13 bases between. The DNA for the CDR3 is TGTGCCACTTATTGGACAGTCCAAGAGACCCAGTACTTC. Protein: CATYWTVQETQYF.

V is TRBV5-1 and J is TRBJ2-3; TRBD2 is a possible D gene (5 bases). The CDR3 is made up of 16 amino acids. Germline V gene lookup returns CDR1 SGHRS and CDR2 YFSETQ. V was trimmed by 5 bases and J by 5 bases, leaving 21 bases between them. The CDR3 bases are TGCGCCAGCAGATCGAACGTATGGTCGGGAAAAGATACGCAGTATTTT. Its protein is CASRSNVWSGKDTQYF.

The J gene is TRBJ2-3, the V gene TRBV5-5, with unresolved D. This CDR3 comprises 15 residues. CDR1 is SGHKS, CDR2 YYEKEE, per germline (reference sequence). Trimming left V 3 bases short and J 1 base short, with 12 bases between. The CDR3 coding sequence is TGTGCCAGCAGCTCGTTCGGTTGGGGCACAGATACGCAGTATTTT. This gives the protein CASSSFGWGTDTQYF.

V usage is TRBV6-5 and J usage is TRBJ1-2; D is possibly TRBD1 (6 bases). The CDR3 runs 14 residues. Trimming pared 6 bases from V and 8 bases from J, leaving 19 bases between. Germline V lookup: CDR1 MNHEY, CDR2 SVGAGI. The CDR3 bases are TGTGCCAGCAGAATAAAACAGGGTTTAGGAGGCTACACCTTC. Amino acid sequence: CASRIKQGLGGYTF.

The genes are TRBV7-2 and TRBJ2-3, with 11 positions matching TRBD2. This CDR3 has 16 residues. V dropped 5 bases and J dropped 0; count of bases not matched to a gene: 4. Germline V gene lookup returns CDR1 SGHTA and CDR2 FQGNSA. This CDR3 reads CASSTRTSGSTDTQYF. For the CDR3, the DNA is TGTGCCAGCAGCACCCGGACTAGCGGGAGCACAGATACGCAGTATTTT.

This chain uses TRBV9 with TRBJ2-1; 7 bases match TRBD2. The CDR3 is 16 amino acids. V trimming: 4 bases; J trimming: 2 bases; junction bases outside the gene matches: 9. Germline values: CDR1 SGDLS, CDR2 YYNGEE. The CDR3 region is CASSPSGSGTYNEQFF. DNA of the CDR3: TGTGCCAGCAGCCCGTCCGGCAGCGGGACCTACAATGAGCAGTTCTTC. Using reference TRBV9 and TRBJ2-1 for the parts outside the CDR3, the full variable domain is DSGVTQTPKHLITATGQRVTLRCSPRSGDLSVYWYQQSLDQGLQFLIQYYNGEERAKGNILERFSAQQFPDLHSELNLSSLELGDSALYFCASSPSGSGTYNEQFFGPGTRLTVL.

The chain combines TRBV25-1 with TRBJ2-7, with a weak D call TRBD1 (6 bases). The V gene lost 10 bases and the J gene lost 3 bases, with 16 bases spanning the gap. Germline-derived CDR1 and CDR2 are MGHDK and SYGVNS. This CDR3 contains 13 residues. This chain's CDR3 is CATRRDNYYEQYF. In nucleotides, the CDR3 is TGTGCCACCCGCCGGGACAATTACTACGAGCAGTACTTC.

A note on this clone: One junction end does not reproduce the germline sequence, and a read error may be involved. Other DNA sequences of this sample code for an identical CDR3. V usage is TRBV7-7 and J usage is TRBJ2-3, with D unresolved. The CDR3 length is 13 residues. The V gene's germline CDR1 is SSHAT and CDR2 FNYEAQ (reference sequence). In nucleotides, the CDR3 is TGTGCTAGCAGCTTAGAGTGGACAGATACGCAGTATTTT. Its protein product is CASSLEWTDTQYF.